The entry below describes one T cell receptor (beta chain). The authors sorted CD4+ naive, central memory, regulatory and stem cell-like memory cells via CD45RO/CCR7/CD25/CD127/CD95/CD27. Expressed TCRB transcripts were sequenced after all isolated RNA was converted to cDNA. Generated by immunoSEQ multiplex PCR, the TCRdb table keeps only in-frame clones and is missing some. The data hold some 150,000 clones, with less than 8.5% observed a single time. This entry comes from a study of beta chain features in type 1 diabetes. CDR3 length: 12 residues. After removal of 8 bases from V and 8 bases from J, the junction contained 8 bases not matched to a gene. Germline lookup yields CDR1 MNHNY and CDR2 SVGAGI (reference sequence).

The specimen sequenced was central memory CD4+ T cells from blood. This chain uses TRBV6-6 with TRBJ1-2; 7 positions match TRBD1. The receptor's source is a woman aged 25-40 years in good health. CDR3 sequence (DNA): TGTGCCAGCGGCAACAGGGGAGGCGGCTACACCTTC. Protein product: CASGNRGGGYTF.